This is a list of T cell receptor beta chains from one sample in a study of neurological immune-mediated disorders. TCRdb analysed the 5' RACE reads with MiXCR anew, one entry per CDR3 protein. Of roughly 71,000 distinct CDR3 sequences in the sample, about 4% were seen once. Sequencing used PBMCs. Source of these receptors: a man younger than 40 with multiple sclerosis. CDR3s include the opening cysteine and the closing phenylalanine or tryptophan. A D gene is named only where the DNA matches it firmly. The size field is filled for only some rows; it gives once, few, many or a size class.

v_call	j_call	d_call	clone_size	cdr3_aa	cdr3_nt
TRBV6-1	TRBJ1-4	NA	NA	CASGSRATYEKLFF	TGTGCCAGCGGATCGAGGGCTACTTACGAAAAACTGTTTTTT
TRBV9	TRBJ2-3	NA	many	CASSRSGADTQYF	TGTGCCAGCAGCCGGTCGGGCGCAGATACGCAGTATTTT
TRBV5-1	TRBJ2-2	NA	many	CASSLPTGELFF	TGCGCCAGCAGCTTACCCACCGGGGAGCTGTTTTTT
TRBV29-1	TRBJ2-5	NA	many	CSVEGGAFQETQYF	TGCAGCGTTGAAGGAGGGGCCTTTCAAGAGACCCAGTACTTC
TRBV29-1	TRBJ1-2	TRBD1	many	CSVHIRQGLDGYTF	TGCAGCGTCCACATACGACAGGGGCTAGATGGCTACACCTTC
TRBV20-1	TRBJ2-3	NA	many	CSARDRSDTQYF	TGCAGTGCTAGGGACAGATCAGATACGCAGTATTTT
TRBV18	TRBJ1-2	NA	few	CASSAYRDTNYGYTF	TGTGCCAGCTCAGCCTACCGGGACACCAACTATGGCTACACCTTC
TRBV6-5	TRBJ2-3	NA	few	CASSYWGPRQTSTDTQYF	TGTGCCAGCAGTTACTGGGGCCCAAGACAGACTAGCACAGATACGCAGTATTTT
TRBV6-6	TRBJ2-1	NA	many	CASSYSQDYNEQFF	TGTGCCAGCAGTTACTCCCAGGATTACAATGAGCAGTTCTTC
TRBV10-3	TRBJ1-1	NA	many	CAAKTGPEAFF	TGTGCCGCCAAAACAGGGCCTGAAGCTTTCTTT
TRBV7-6	TRBJ2-7	NA	NA	CASSLGESYEQYF	TGTGCCAGCAGCTTAGGGGAGTCGTACGAGCAGTACTTC
TRBV12-5	TRBJ2-3	NA	many	CASGWSGRLGTDTQYF	TGTGCTAGTGGTTGGTCAGGGCGGTTGGGCACAGATACGCAGTATTTT
TRBV21-1	TRBJ1-6	NA	NA	CASSKVGHRINSPLNF	TGTGCCAGCAGCAAAGTAGGGCACAGGATTAATTCACCCCTCAACTTT
TRBV12-3/TRBV12-4	TRBJ2-1	NA	many	CASSQAGTTYNEQFF	TGTGCCAGCAGCCAAGCGGGGACAACCTACAATGAGCAGTTCTTC
TRBV6-6	TRBJ2-7	TRBD1	NA	CASSYLGQAYEQYF	TGTGCCAGCAGTTACTTGGGACAGGCTTACGAGCAGTACTTC
TRBV7-9	TRBJ1-1	NA	many	CASSFMNTEAFF	TGTGCCAGCAGCTTCATGAACACTGAAGCTTTCTTT
TRBV10-2	TRBJ1-2	TRBD1	few	CASTEGKGAFYGYTF	TGCGCCAGCACCGAGGGAAAGGGGGCATTCTATGGCTACACCTTC
TRBV28	TRBJ2-7	NA	many	CASSLLSGGSPYEQYF	TGTGCCAGCAGTTTATTAAGTGGGGGGTCCCCCTACGAGCAGTACTTC
TRBV5-6	TRBJ2-1	NA	many	CASSLRRASSYNEQFF	TGTGCCAGCAGCTTGAGGCGGGCGAGCTCCTACAATGAGCAGTTCTTC
TRBV20-1	TRBJ1-2	NA	few	CSARRAEVSGYTF	TGCAGTGCTAGACGGGCAGAGGTGTCTGGCTACACCTTC
TRBV28	TRBJ1-1	NA	many	CASSLYTENTEAFF	TGTGCCAGCAGTTTATATACCGAGAACACTGAAGCTTTCTTT
TRBV3-1	TRBJ1-1	TRBD1	many	CASSQVPGGRVSAEAFF	TGTGCCAGCAGCCAGGTCCCAGGGGGGAGGGTGAGCGCTGAAGCTTTCTTT
TRBV4-1	TRBJ2-7	TRBD1	many	CASSQDRDRGAYEQYF	TGCGCCAGCAGCCAAGACCGGGACAGGGGTGCCTACGAGCAGTACTTC
TRBV5-1	TRBJ2-5	TRBD2	many	CASSLAGTRGETQYF	TGCGCCAGCAGCTTGGCAGGGACTAGGGGAGAGACCCAGTACTTC
TRBV7-2	TRBJ2-7	NA	many	CASSLNPYEQYF	TGTGCCAGCAGCTTAAACCCCTACGAGCAGTACTTC
TRBV10-2	TRBJ2-5	NA	many	CASSDRGRETQYF	TGCGCCAGCAGTGACAGGGGAAGGGAGACCCAGTACTTC
TRBV27	TRBJ2-2	NA	many	CASRRGDTGELFF	TGTGCCAGCAGGAGAGGGGACACCGGGGAGCTGTTTTTT
TRBV9	TRBJ1-5	NA	NA	CASSVEGADQPQNF	TGTGCCAGCAGCGTAGAAGGGGCCGATCAGCCCCAGAATTTT
TRBV13	TRBJ1-3	NA	many	CASSSSVGPTGNTIYF	TGTGCCAGCAGCTCCTCCGTGGGGCCGACAGGAAACACCATATATTTT
TRBV5-1	TRBJ2-7	TRBD1	many	CASSRDRDASQDEQYF	TGCGCCAGCAGCCGTGACAGGGATGCCTCTCAGGACGAGCAGTACTTC
TRBV27	TRBJ2-2	NA	many	CASSFGGRNTGELFF	TGTGCCAGCAGTTTTGGGGGTCGGAACACCGGGGAGCTGTTTTTT
TRBV4-3	TRBJ1-5	NA	many	CASSQDRGGAYQPQHF	TGCGCCAGCAGCCAAGATCGCGGCGGGGCTTACCAGCCCCAGCATTTT
TRBV20-1	TRBJ2-1	TRBD1	many	CSASVRDRGFSEQFF	TGCAGTGCTAGTGTACGCGACAGGGGGTTCAGTGAGCAGTTCTTC
TRBV5-1	TRBJ1-2	TRBD1	many	CASSPREGGTAVKGGYTF	TGCGCCAGCAGCCCGCGTGAGGGCGGGACAGCTGTAAAGGGTGGCTACACCTTC
TRBV24-1	TRBJ2-7	TRBD1	many	CATSDSRTGGFEQYF	TGTGCCACCAGTGATTCCCGGACAGGGGGCTTCGAGCAGTACTTC
TRBV27	TRBJ1-5	NA	many	CASSYRANQPQHF	TGTGCCAGCAGTTACAGGGCCAATCAGCCCCAGCATTTT
TRBV5-1	TRBJ2-2	TRBD2	many	CASSLVGGAFGELFF	TGCGCCAGCAGCTTGGTCGGGGGGGCCTTCGGGGAGCTGTTTTTT
TRBV11-2	TRBJ2-2	TRBD2	many	CASSSPTSGGRNTGELFF	TGTGCCAGCAGCTCCCCGACTAGCGGGGGGAGGAACACCGGGGAGCTGTTTTTT
TRBV12-3/TRBV12-4	TRBJ2-2	NA	many	CASSSYRNTGELFF	TGTGCCAGCAGTTCCTACAGGAACACCGGGGAGCTGTTTTTT
TRBV5-1	TRBJ2-7	TRBD1	many	CASSPSPTGPYEQYF	TGCGCCAGCAGTCCCTCCCCGACAGGGCCCTACGAGCAGTACTTC
TRBV6-5	TRBJ2-7	NA	many	CASCAAGGLYEQYF	TGTGCCAGTTGCGCCGCAGGGGGGCTTTACGAGCAGTACTTC
TRBV6-2/TRBV6-3	TRBJ2-7	NA	many	CASSYISVYEQYF	TGTGCCAGCAGTTACATATCCGTATACGAGCAGTACTTC
TRBV5-1	TRBJ2-7	NA	many	CASSGGLASSYEQYF	TGCGCCAGCAGCGGCGGGCTAGCGAGCTCCTACGAGCAGTACTTC
TRBV7-2	TRBJ1-5	NA	many	CASSLGWGNGNQPQHF	TGTGCCAGCAGCTTAGGGTGGGGAAACGGCAATCAGCCCCAGCATTTT
TRBV7-9	TRBJ2-2	TRBD1	many	CASSTNNPGQGGRTGELFF	TGTGCCAGCAGCACCAACAACCCGGGACAGGGGGGAAGAACCGGGGAGCTGTTTTTT
TRBV10-3	TRBJ2-6	NA	many	CAISGGSGANVLTF	TGTGCCATCAGTGGAGGTTCTGGGGCCAACGTCCTGACTTTC
TRBV20-1	TRBJ1-1	NA	many	CSARERSLGPNTEAFF	TGCAGTGCTAGAGAAAGATCGCTTGGCCCAAACACTGAAGCTTTCTTT
TRBV9	TRBJ1-6	TRBD1	many	CASSVEGQSSYNSPLHF	TGTGCCAGCAGCGTAGAGGGACAGAGCTCCTATAATTCACCCCTCCACTTT
TRBV6-5	TRBJ1-2	NA	many	CASSYSTGVYGYTF	TGTGCCAGCAGTTACTCCACGGGGGTCTATGGCTACACCTTC
TRBV12-3/TRBV12-4	TRBJ2-5	TRBD2	many	CASSFYGLAGAQETQYF	TGTGCCAGCAGTTTCTACGGACTAGCGGGGGCCCAAGAGACCCAGTACTTC
TRBV7-2	TRBJ1-3	NA	many	CASSLVVDGPYF	TGTGCCAGCAGCTTAGTGGTCGACGGGCCGTATTTT
TRBV20-1	TRBJ2-1	TRBD2	NA	CSATTGSGGAHNEQFF	TGCAGTGCTACCACCGGGAGCGGGGGGGCTCACAATGAGCAGTTCTTC
TRBV14	TRBJ2-5	NA	many	CASSQGIPETQYF	TGTGCCAGCAGCCAAGGGATCCCAGAGACCCAGTACTTC